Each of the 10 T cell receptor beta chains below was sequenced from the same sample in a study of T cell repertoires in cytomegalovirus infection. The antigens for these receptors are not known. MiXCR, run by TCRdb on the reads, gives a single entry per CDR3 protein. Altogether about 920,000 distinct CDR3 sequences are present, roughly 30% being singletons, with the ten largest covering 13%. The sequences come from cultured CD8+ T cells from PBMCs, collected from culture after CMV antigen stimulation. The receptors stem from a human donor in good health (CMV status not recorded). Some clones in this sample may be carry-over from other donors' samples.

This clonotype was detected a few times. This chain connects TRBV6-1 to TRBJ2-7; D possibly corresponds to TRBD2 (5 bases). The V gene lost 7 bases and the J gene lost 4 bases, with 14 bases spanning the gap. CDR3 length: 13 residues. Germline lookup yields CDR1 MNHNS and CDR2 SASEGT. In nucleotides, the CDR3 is TGTGCCAGCACGGGGAAAACCCCTTACGAGCAGTACGTC. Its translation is CASTGKTPYEQYV.

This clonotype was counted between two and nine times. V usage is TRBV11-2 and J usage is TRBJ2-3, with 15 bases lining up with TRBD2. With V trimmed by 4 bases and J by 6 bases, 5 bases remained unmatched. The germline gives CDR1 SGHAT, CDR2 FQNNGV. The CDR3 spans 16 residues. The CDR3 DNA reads TGTGCCAGCAGCTCCTGGACTAGCGGGGGGGTGGATACGCAGTATTTT. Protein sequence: CASSSWTSGGVDTQYF. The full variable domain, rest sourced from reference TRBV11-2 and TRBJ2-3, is EAGVAQSPRYKIIEKRQSVAFWCNPISGHATLYWYQQILGQGPKLLIQFQNNGVVDDSQLPKDRFSAERLKGVDSTLKIQPAKLEDSAVYLCASSSWTSGGVDTQYFGPGTRLTVL.

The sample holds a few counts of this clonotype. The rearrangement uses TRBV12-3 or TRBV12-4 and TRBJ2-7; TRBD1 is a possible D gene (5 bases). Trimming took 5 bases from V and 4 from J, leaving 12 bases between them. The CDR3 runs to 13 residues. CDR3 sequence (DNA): TGTGCCAGCAGTACCGGACACAGGTACGAGCAGTACTTC. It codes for CASSTGHRYEQYF.

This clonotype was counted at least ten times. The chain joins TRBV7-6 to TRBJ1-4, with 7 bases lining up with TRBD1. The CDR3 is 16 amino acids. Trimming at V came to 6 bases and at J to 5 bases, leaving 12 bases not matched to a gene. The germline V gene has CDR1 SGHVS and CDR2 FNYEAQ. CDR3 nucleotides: TGTGCCAGCAGTCCCATCCCGACAGGGCGAAATGAAAAACTGTTTTTT. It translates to CASSPIPTGRNEKLFF.

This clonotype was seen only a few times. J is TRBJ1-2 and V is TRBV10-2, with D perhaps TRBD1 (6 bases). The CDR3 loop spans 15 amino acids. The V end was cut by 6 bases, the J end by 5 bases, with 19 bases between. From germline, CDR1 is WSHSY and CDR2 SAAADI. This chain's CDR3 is CASSPADSRVYGYTF. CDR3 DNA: TGCGCCAGCAGCCCCGCGGACAGCCGAGTTTATGGCTACACCTTC.

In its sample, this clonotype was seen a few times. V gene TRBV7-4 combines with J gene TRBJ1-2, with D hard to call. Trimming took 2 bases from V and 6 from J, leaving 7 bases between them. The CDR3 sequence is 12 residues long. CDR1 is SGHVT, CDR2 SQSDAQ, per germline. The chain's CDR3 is CASSLQLDGYTF. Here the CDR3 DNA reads TGTGCCAGCAGCTTACAGCTGGATGGCTACACCTTC. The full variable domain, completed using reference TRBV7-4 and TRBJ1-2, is GAGVSQSPRYKVAKRGRDVALRCDSISGHVTLYWYRQTLGQGSEVLTYSQSDAQRDKSGRPSGRFSAERPERSVSTLKIQRTEQGDSAVYLCASSLQLDGYTFGSGTRLTVV.

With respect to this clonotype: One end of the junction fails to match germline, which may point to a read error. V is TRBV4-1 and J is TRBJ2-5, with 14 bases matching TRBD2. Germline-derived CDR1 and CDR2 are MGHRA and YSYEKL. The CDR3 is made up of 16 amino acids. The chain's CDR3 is CASSQGLAGAQETQYF. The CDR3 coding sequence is TGTGCCAGCAGCCAGGGACTAGCGGGGGCCCAAGAGACCCAGTACTTC.

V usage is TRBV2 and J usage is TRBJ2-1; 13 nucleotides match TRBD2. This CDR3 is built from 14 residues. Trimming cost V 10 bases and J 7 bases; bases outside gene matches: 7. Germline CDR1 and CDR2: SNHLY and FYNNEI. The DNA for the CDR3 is TGTGCCATCCTGGGACTAGCGGGGAGGAATGAGCAGTTCTTC. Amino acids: CAILGLAGRNEQFF.

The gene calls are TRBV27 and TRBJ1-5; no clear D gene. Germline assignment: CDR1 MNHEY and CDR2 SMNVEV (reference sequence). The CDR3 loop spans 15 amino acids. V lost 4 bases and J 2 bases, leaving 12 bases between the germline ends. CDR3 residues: CASSSGRGGNQPQHF. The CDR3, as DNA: TGTGCCAGCAGTTCCGGACGAGGAGGCAATCAGCCCCAGCATTTT.

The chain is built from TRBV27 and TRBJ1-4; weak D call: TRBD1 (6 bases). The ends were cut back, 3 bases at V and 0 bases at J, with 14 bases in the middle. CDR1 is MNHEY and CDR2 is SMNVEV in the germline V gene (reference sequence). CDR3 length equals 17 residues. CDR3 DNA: TGTGCCAGCAGTTTCCAGGGGATCCACACAACTAATGAAAAACTGTTTTTT. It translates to CASSFQGIHTTNEKLFF.